Detailed here is one T cell receptor (beta chain). Antigen: not known. The sample contains more than one DNA sequence encoding this CDR3. These data originate in a study of TIL therapy for anti-PD-1-resistant metastatic lung cancer. Regarding time point: pre-treatment sample, taken before nivolumab and TIL therapy. The tumor samples were excised metastases, mostly pleural nodules or supraclavicular lymph nodes. Whole-study results and caveats: Compared with baseline intratumoral T cells, expanded TIL cultures were more clonal and less diverse (roughly 6.5% vs 31%).

This CDR3 has 13 amino acids. The germline V gene encodes CDR1 GTSNPN and CDR2 SVGIG (reference sequence). With 5 bases removed from V and 1 base from J, the gap between germline ends came to 11 bases. This was the immunoSEQ v3 assay. TCRdb's table, derived via immunoSEQ multiplex PCR, lists solely in-frame clones and lacks some. The profile covers roughly 50,000 clones, with about two thirds appearing a single time and 5.6% taken by the ten largest. The clonotype was recovered from a person aged 30 to 80 with non-small cell lung cancer. J is TRBJ1-1 and V is TRBV30, with TRBD1 as a possible D gene (5 bases). The starting material was tumor tissue, obtained at baseline. Here the CDR3 reads CAWSTTGNTEAFF. In DNA, the CDR3 is TGTGCCTGGTCTACAACAGGGAACACTGAAGCTTTCTTT.